This T cell receptor beta chain was sequenced for a study of T cells after yellow fever vaccination. Overall study findings and caveats: At around 95% for CD4 and 70% to 90% for CD8, most primary-vaccination clones showed up again after the booster. Contamination of FACS-sorted repertoires by abundant clonotypes from the bulk population could occur.

5'RACE template switching generated TCR cDNA, adding a universal primer site and UMIs. One entry per CDR3 protein results from TCRdb running MiXCR on the 5' RACE reads. The sample consists of 95,000 to 150,000 distinct CDR3 sequences, roughly 15% of them appearing once. Germline CDR1 and CDR2: SGHVS and FNYEAQ. With V trimmed by 7 bases and J by 4 bases, 9 bases remained unmatched. The CDR3 totals 15 residues. This clonotype appeared a few times. Its antigen remains unknown. V gene TRBV7-6 combines with J gene TRBJ2-2, with 7 bases matching TRBD1. The source of this sequence is a man aged 18-30 years who received the YFV17D yellow fever vaccine. The material sequenced was CD8+ T cells sorted from PBMCs, taken 5 days after the yellow fever booster vaccination. CDR3 bases: TGTGCCAGCAACTCCGACAGGGTGGGCACCGGGGAGCTGTTTTTT. It is translated as CASNSDRVGTGELFF.